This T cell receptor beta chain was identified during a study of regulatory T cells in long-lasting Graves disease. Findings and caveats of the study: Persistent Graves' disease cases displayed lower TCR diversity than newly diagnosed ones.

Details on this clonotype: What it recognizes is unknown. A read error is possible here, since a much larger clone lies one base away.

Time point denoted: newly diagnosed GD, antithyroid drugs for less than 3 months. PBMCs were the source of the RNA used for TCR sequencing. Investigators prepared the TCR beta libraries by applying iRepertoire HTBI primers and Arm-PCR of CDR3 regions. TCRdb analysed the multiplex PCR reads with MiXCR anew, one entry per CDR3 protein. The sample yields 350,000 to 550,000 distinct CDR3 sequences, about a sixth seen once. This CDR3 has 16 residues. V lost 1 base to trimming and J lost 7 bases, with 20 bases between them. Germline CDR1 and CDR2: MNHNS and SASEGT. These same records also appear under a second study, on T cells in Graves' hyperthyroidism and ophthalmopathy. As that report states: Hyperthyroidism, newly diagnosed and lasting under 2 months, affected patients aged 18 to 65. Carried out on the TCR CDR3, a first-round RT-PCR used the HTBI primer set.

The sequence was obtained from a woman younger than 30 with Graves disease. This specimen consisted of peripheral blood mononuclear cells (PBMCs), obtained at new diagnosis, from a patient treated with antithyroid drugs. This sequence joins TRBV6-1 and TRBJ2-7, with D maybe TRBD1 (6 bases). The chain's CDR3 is CASSEGMAKRDNEQYF. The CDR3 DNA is TGTGCCAGCAGTGAAGGTATGGCTAAGAGGGACAATGAGCAGTACTTC.